This T cell receptor beta chain was profiled in a study of PD-L1 blockade in urothelial cancer. At the level of the study: Between 0 and 3 chemotherapy regimens preceded treatment for each patient. Median blood clonality was roughly 0.074, with about 81,000 unique TCRs. Study results and caveats: In blood sampled pretreatment, TCR clonality below the median predicted better survival.

As for this clone: Its antigen is not known.

Profiling relied on immunoSEQ multiplex PCR, and the TCRdb table lists in-frame clones only, not all of them. The data contain 25,000 to 35,000 clones, more than 70% of them seen just once; the ten biggest clones take up around 3.2%. The CDR3 is 15 residues long. The germline V gene has CDR1 MNHEY and CDR2 SMNVEV (reference sequence). The V and J ends lost 8 bases and 3 bases respectively, with 20 bases between them. The chain is built from TRBV27 and TRBJ2-7; tentative D call: TRBD2 (6 bases). The TCR originated in a man aged 45-65 years with urothelial cancer. This material consisted of PBMCs, taken around atezolizumab (anti-PD-L1) treatment. DNA of the CDR3: TGTGCCAGCCCCAGTGGGGGACTCAAACTCTACGAGCAGTACTTC. Amino acids: CASPSGGLKLYEQYF.